Listed here are 5 T cell receptor beta chains from one sample, sequenced in a study of blood T cell repertoires in COVID-19. Sequencing used immunoSEQ multiplex PCR; TCRdb keeps in-frame clones, though not all of them. In the table there are approximately 110,000 clones, 75% to 90% of which are singletons. Material for sequencing was peripheral blood. Receptors were obtained from a woman in her sixties with COVID-19, enrolled during active disease.

The gene calls are TRBV4-2 and TRBJ2-6; a possible D gene is TRBD2 (5 bases). In germline, CDR1 is LGHNA, CDR2 YNFKEQ. This CDR3 contains 17 residues. Trimming stripped 0 bases from V and 0 bases from J, with 9 bases between. The CDR3 coding sequence is TGTGCCAGCAGCCAAGAAGAAGGGAGCTCTGGGGCCAACGTCCTGACTTTC. Translated, it gives CASSQEEGSSGANVLTF.

This clone was recorded a few times. The chain recombines TRBV28 with TRBJ1-1; 8 nucleotides agree with TRBD1. CDR3 length: 11 residues. Trimming removed 4 bases from V and 10 bases from J; junction bases left unmatched: 2. In germline, CDR1 is MDHEN, CDR2 SYDVKM. The CDR3 protein is CASSSDRGAFF. The DNA of the CDR3 is TGTGCCAGCAGTTCAGACAGGGGAGCTTTCTTT.

The chain is built from TRBV2 and TRBJ1-4; D possibly corresponds to TRBD1 (5 bases). The germline gives CDR1 SNHLY, CDR2 FYNNEI. V lost 6 bases to trimming and J lost 4 bases, with 12 bases between them. The CDR3 spans 14 residues. The CDR3, as DNA: TGTGCCAGCAGGACGGACATAGGTAATGAAAAACTGTTTTTT. Translating gives CASRTDIGNEKLFF.

The V and J genes are TRBV5-8 and TRBJ1-4; 8 nucleotides agree with TRBD1. Losses at the gene ends were 2 bases for V and 0 bases for J; bases not matched to a gene: 9. Per the germline V gene, CDR1 is SGHTS and CDR2 is YDEGEE. The CDR3 extends over 18 amino acids. The CDR3 nucleotides are TGTGCCAGCAGCTTTAAAGCGACAGGGGCGACAACTAATGAAAAACTGTTTTTT. Translation gives CASSFKATGATTNEKLFF.

The chain couples TRBV10-3 to TRBJ2-3, with a tentative D call TRBD1 (5 bases). CDR1 and CDR2 from the germline V gene are ENHRY and SYGVKD. The CDR3 sequence is 14 residues long. The V end lost 6 bases, the J end lost 2 bases, and 12 bases lay between the germline ends. The CDR3 DNA reads as TGTGCCATCAGACCTGGACAATCCACAGATACGCAGTATTTT. This encodes CAIRPGQSTDTQYF.